This entry concerns a single T cell receptor (beta chain). The identical CDR3 is also encoded by other nucleotide sequences in the sample. This record comes from a study of blood T cell repertoires in COVID-19. Turning to the study itself: The samples span acute and convalescent COVID-19 from the United States, Italy and Spain. The analysed material was cDNA or gDNA that came from T cells, B-cell-depleted T cells, or PBMCs.

The authors' processing: Amplification from reference gene primers served as the basis for estimated nucleated cell counts. Sequencing used immunoSEQ multiplex PCR; TCRdb keeps in-frame clones, though not all of them. The V and J calls and clone size were taken over from that table, and D and trimming were inferred from the DNA. The table records 200,000 to 250,000 clones, about 88% of them present only once. Trimming shortened V by 2 bases and J by 0 bases, and 6 bases separated the two germline ends. Germline CDR1 reads SGHRS; CDR2 reads YFSETQ. This CDR3 is built from 15 residues. The sequencing sample was made of peripheral blood. This receptor was obtained from a woman in her 40s who had recovered from COVID-19. The chain employs TRBV5-1 and TRBJ1-6; the D is unclear. The CDR3 reads CASSLGSSYNSPLHF. The CDR3 DNA follows: TGCGCCAGCAGCTTAGGGAGCTCCTATAATTCACCCCTCCACTTT.